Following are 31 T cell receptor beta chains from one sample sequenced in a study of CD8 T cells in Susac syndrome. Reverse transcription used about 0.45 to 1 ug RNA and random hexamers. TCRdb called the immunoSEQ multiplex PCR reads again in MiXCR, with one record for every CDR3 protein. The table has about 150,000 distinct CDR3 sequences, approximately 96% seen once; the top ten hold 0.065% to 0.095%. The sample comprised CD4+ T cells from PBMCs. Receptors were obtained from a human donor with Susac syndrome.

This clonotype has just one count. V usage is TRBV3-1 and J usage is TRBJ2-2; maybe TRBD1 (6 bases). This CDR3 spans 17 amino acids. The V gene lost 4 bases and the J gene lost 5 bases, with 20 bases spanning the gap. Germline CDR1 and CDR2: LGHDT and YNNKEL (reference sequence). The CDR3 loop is CASSPAGGGAETGELFF. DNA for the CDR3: TGTGCCAGCAGCCCTGCCGGTGGGGGCGCGGAGACCGGGGAGCTGTTTTTT.

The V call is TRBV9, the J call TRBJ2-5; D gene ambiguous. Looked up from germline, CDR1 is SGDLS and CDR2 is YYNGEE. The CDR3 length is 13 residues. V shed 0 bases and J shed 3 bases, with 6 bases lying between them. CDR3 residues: CASSVEAEETQYF. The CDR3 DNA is TGTGCCAGCAGCGTAGAGGCGGAAGAGACCCAGTACTTC.

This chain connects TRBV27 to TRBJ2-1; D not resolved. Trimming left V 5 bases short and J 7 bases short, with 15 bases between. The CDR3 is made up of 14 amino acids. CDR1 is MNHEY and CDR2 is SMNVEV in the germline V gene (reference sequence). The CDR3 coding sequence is TGTGCCAGCAGTCCTGGACCCTTGGGGAATGAGCAGTTCTTC. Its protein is CASSPGPLGNEQFF.

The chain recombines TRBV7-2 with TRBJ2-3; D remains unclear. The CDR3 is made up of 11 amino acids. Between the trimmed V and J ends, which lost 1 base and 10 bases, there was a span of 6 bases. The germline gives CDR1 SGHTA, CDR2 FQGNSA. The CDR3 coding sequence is TGTGCCAGCAGCTTAGGTCCGGCGCAGTATTTT. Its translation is CASSLGPAQYF.

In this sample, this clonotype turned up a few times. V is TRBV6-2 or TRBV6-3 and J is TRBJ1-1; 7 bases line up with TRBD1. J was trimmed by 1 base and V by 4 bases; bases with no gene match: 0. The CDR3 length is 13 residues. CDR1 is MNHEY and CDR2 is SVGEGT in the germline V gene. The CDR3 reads CASSWTGNTEAFF. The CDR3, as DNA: TGTGCCAGCAGTTGGACAGGGAACACTGAAGCTTTCTTT.

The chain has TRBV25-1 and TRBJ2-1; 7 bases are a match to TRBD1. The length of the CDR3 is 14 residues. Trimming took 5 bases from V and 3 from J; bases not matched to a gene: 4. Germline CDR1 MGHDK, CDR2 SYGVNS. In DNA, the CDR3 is TGTGCCAGCAGTTCCCGGGACAGCTACAATGAGCAGTTCTTC. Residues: CASSSRDSYNEQFF.

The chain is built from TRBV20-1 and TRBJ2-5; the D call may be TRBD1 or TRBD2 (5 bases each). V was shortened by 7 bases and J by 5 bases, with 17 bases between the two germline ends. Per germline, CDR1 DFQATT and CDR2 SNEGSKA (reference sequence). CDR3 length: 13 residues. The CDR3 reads CSGDRVSSETQYF. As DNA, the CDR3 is TGCAGTGGGGACCGAGTTTCGAGTGAGACCCAGTACTTC.

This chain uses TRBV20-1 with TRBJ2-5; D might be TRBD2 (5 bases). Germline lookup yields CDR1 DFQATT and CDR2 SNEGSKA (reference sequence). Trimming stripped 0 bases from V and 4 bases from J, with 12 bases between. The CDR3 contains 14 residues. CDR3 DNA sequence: TGCAGTGCTAGAGAAGGAGGACGGCGAGAGACCCAGTACTTC. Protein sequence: CSAREGGRRETQYF.

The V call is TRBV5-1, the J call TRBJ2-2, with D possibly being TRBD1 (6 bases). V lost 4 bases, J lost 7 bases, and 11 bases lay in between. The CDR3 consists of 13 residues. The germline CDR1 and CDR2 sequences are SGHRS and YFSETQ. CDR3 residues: CASSDQGFGELFF. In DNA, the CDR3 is TGCGCCAGCAGCGACCAGGGGTTCGGGGAGCTGTTTTTT. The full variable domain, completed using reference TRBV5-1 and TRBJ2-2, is KAGVTQTPRYLIKTRGQQVTLSCSPISGHRSVSWYQQTPGQGLQFLFEYFSETQRNKGNFPGRFSGRQFSNSRSEMNVSTLELGDSALYLCASSDQGFGELFFGEGSRLTVL.

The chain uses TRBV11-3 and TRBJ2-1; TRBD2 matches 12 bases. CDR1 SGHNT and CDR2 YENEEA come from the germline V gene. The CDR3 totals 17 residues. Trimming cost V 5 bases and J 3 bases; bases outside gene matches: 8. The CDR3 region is CASSPGLAGSHYNEQFF. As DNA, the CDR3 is TGTGCCAGCAGCCCCGGACTAGCGGGGAGCCACTACAATGAGCAGTTCTTC.

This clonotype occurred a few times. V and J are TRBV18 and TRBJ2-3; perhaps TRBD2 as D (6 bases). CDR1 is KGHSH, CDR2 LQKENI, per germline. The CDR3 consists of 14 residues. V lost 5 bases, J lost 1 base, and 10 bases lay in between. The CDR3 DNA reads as TGTGCCAGCTCAGCAACGGGGGGCACAGATACGCAGTATTTT. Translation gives CASSATGGTDTQYF.

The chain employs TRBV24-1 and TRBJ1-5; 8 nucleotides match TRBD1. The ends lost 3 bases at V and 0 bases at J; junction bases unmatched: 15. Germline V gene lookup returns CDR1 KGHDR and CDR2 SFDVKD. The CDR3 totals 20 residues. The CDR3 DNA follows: TGTGCCACCAGTGATGGGGCTTGGGGACAGGCCCTTTATAGCAATCAGCCCCAGCATTTT. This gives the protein CATSDGAWGQALYSNQPQHF.

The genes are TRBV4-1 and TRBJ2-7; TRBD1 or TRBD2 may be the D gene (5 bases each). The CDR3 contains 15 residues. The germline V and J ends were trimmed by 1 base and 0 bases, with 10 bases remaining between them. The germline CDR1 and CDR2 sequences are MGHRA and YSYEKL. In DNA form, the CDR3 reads TGCGCCAGCAGCCAAGCCGGGACCAGCTCCTACGAGCAGTACTTC. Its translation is CASSQAGTSSYEQYF.

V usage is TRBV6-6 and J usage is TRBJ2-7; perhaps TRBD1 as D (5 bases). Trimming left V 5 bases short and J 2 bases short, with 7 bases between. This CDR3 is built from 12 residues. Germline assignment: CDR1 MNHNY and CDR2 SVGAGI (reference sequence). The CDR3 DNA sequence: TGTGCCAGCAGTGGACATGCCTACGAGCAGTACTTC. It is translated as CASSGHAYEQYF.

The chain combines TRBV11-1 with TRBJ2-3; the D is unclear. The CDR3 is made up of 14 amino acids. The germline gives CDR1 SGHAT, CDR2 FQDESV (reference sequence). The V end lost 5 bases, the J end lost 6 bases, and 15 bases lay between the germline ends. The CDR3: CASSHDSIRDTQYF. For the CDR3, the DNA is TGTGCCAGCAGCCACGATAGCATTCGGGATACGCAGTATTTT.

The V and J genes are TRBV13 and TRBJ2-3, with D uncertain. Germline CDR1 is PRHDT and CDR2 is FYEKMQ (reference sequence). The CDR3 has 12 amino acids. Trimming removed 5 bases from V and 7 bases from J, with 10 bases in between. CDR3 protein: CASSQAGNTQYF. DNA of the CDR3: TGTGCCAGCAGCCAAGCAGGAAATACGCAGTATTTT.

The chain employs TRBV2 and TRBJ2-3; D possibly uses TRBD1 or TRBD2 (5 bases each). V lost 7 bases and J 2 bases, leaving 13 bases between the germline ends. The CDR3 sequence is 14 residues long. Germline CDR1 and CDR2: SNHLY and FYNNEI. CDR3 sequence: CASIEGPHTDTQYF. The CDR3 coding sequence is TGTGCCAGCATTGAGGGACCGCACACAGATACGCAGTATTTT. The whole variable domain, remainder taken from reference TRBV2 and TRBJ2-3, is EPEVTQTPSHQVTQMGQEVILRCVPISNHLYFYWYRQILGQKVEFLVSFYNNEISEKSEIFDDQFSVERPDGSNFTLKIRSTKLEDSAMYFCASIEGPHTDTQYFGPGTRLTVL.

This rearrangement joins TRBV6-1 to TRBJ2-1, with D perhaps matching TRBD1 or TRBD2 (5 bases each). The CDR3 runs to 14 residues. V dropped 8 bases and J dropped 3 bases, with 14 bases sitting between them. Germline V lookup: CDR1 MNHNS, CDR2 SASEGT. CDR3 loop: CASSLGARYNEQFF. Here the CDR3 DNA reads TGTGCCAGCTCCCTCGGGGCGCGCTACAATGAGCAGTTCTTC.

Here the CDR3 DNA reads TGTGCCAGTAGTATAGAATCCCATCAGCCCCAGCATTTT. Translating it yields CASSIESHQPQHF. This rearrangement joins TRBV19 to TRBJ1-5; D unresolved. Germline V lookup: CDR1 LNHDA, CDR2 SQIVND (reference sequence). V was pared by 0 bases and J by 5 bases, with 5 bases between. The CDR3 has 13 amino acids. The whole variable domain, remainder taken from reference TRBV19 and TRBJ1-5, is DGGITQSPKYLFRKEGQNVTLSCEQNLNHDAMYWYRQDPGQGLRLIYYSQIVNDFQKGDIAEGYSVSREKKESFPLTVTSAQKNPTAFYLCASSIESHQPQHFGDGTRLSIL.

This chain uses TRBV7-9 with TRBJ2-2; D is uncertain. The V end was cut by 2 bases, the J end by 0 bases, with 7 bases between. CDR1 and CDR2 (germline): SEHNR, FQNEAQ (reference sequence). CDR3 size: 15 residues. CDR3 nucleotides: TGTGCCAGCAGCTTACTTCGCCCGAACACCGGGGAGCTGTTTTTT. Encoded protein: CASSLLRPNTGELFF.

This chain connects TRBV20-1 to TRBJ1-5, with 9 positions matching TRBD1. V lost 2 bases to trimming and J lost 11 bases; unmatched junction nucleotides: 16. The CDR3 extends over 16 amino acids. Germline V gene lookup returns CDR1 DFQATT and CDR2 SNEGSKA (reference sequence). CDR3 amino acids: CSARPRDRVPPYAQHF. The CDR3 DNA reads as TGCAGTGCTAGACCCCGGGACAGGGTTCCACCTTACGCCCAGCATTTT.

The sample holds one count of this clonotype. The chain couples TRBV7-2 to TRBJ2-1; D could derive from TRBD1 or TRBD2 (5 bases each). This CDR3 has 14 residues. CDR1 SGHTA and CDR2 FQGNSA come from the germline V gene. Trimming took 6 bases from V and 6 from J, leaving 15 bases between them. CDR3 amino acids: CASSPPPGLNEQFF. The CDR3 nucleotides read TGTGCCAGCAGTCCCCCTCCGGGGCTCAATGAGCAGTTCTTC.

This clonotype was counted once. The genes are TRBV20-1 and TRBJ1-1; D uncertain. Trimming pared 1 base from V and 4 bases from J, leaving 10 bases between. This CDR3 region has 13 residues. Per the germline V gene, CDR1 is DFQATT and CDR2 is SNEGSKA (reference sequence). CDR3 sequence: CSARAPGITEAFF. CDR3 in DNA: TGCAGTGCTAGAGCCCCGGGGATCACTGAAGCTTTCTTT.

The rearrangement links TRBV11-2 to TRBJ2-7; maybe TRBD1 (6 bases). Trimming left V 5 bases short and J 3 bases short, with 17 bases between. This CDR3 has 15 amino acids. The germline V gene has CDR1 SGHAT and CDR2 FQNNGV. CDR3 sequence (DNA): TGTGCCAGCAGCCCAACTACCGGGACACTCTACGAGCAGTACTTC. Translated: CASSPTTGTLYEQYF.

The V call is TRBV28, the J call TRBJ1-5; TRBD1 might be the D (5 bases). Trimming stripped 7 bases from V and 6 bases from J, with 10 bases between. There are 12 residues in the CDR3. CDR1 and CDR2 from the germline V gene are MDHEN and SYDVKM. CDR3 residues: CASKGEIQPQHF. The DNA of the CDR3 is TGTGCCAGCAAAGGGGAAATTCAGCCCCAGCATTTT.

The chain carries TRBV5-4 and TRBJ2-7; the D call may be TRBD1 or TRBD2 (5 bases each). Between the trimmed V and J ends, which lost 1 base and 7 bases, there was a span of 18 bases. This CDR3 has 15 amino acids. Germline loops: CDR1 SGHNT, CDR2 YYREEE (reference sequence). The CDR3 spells CASSLTRDPVREQYF. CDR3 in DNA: TGTGCCAGCAGCTTGACCCGGGACCCCGTCAGAGAGCAGTACTTC.

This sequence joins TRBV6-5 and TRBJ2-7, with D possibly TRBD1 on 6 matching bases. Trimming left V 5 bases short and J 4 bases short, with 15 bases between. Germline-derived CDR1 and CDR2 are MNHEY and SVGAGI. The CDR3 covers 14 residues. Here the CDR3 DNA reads TGTGCCAGCAGTCGGGAACAGGGCGGGTACGAGCAGTACTTC. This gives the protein CASSREQGGYEQYF.

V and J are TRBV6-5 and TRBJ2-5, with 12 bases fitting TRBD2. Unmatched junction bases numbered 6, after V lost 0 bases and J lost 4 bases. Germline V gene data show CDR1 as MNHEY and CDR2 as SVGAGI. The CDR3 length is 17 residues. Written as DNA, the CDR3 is TGTGCCAGCAGTTACTCGACGTCTAGCGGGGGGGCAGAGACCCAGTACTTC. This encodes CASSYSTSSGGAETQYF.

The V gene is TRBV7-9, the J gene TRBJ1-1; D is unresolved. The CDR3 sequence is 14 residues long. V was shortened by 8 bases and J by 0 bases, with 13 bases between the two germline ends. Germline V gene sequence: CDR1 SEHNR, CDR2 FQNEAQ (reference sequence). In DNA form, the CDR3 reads TGTGCCAGCGAATTCGAAGGGATGAACACTGAAGCTTTCTTT. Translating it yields CASEFEGMNTEAFF.

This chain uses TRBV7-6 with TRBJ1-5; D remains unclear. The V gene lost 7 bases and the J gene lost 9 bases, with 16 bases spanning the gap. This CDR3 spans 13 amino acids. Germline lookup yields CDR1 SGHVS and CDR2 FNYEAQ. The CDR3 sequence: CASMAGLEGPQHF. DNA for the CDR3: TGTGCCAGCATGGCGGGCCTGGAAGGGCCCCAGCATTTT.

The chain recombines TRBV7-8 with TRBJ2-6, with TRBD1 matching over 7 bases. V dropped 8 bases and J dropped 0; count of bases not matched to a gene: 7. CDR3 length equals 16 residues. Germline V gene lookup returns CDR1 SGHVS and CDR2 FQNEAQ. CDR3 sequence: CASRRYRGSGANVLTF. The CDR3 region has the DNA TGTGCCAGCCGCCGCTACAGGGGCTCTGGGGCCAACGTCCTGACTTTC.